This T cell receptor beta chain stems from a study of cytomegalovirus exposure and HLA in healthy donors. With 60 Vbeta and 13 Jbeta primers, the PCR was carried out. TCRdb's copy holds only in-frame clones and misses some; the assay was immunoSEQ multiplex PCR. The repertoire holds around 190,000 clones, roughly 90% seen once, with roughly 0.32% in the top ten. Whole-study results and caveats: One cluster of highly shared sequence variants probably arose as a sequencing artifact. Later analysis demonstrated an association between a missense DCLRE1C variant and TCR beta V- and J-gene trimming. According to the study, around 180 TCR beta chains were cytomegalovirus-associated.

The CDR3 has 13 amino acids. Trimming at V came to 7 bases and at J to 2 bases, leaving 4 bases not matched to a gene. Germline V lookup: CDR1 MNHEY, CDR2 SVGAGI. Points on this clone: What it recognizes is unknown. Other nucleotide sequences in the sample specify the same CDR3.

The TCR originated in a woman in her 30s in good health and CMV-seronegative. The specimen sequenced was PBMCs. V and J are TRBV6-5 and TRBJ2-7; the match to TRBD1 covers 8 bases. The CDR3 is CASTRTGTYEQYF. For the CDR3, the DNA is TGTGCCAGCACCCGGACAGGGACCTACGAGCAGTACTTC.